The 8 T cell receptor beta chains below were found in one sample sequenced in a study of cytomegalovirus exposure and HLA in healthy donors. It was with 60 Vbeta and 13 Jbeta primers that the PCR ran. This table comes from immunoSEQ multiplex PCR, and its TCRdb copy is limited to in-frame clones, with some not included. The profile shows about 140,000 clones, around 82% of them singletons. Source material: PBMCs. The receptors were gathered from a man aged 50-59 years in good health and CMV-seronegative.

V is TRBV11-2 and J is TRBJ2-7; D gene ambiguous. Germline V CDR1 and CDR2: SGHAT, FQNNGV. The length of the CDR3 is 15 residues. Trimming left V 5 bases short and J 3 bases short, with 17 bases between. The CDR3 loop reads CASSPRRDRIYEQYF. DNA for the CDR3: TGTGCCAGCAGCCCTAGACGTGACCGGATCTACGAGCAGTACTTC.

This clone was counted only a few times. V is TRBV13 and J is TRBJ1-2; TRBD1 matches 12 bases. Trimming cost V 2 bases and J 8 bases; bases outside gene matches: 9. The CDR3 runs to 16 residues. In germline, CDR1 is PRHDT, CDR2 FYEKMQ (reference sequence). The chain's CDR3 is CASSLRTGTGGGGYTF. CDR3 nucleotide sequence: TGTGCCAGCAGCTTACGGACCGGGACAGGGGGCGGGGGCTACACCTTC.

V usage is TRBV19 and J usage is TRBJ2-2, with TRBD1 identical over 11 bases. CDR1 and CDR2 (germline): LNHDA, SQIVND (reference sequence). The CDR3 totals 16 residues. With 5 bases clipped from V and 4 bases from J, the junction kept 6 bases outside the gene matches. The CDR3 region is CASSSGQGAGTGELFF. The CDR3 DNA reads as TGTGCCAGTAGTTCCGGACAGGGGGCGGGCACCGGGGAGCTGTTTTTT.

CDR3 protein: CASSLFAGEINTEAFF. The CDR3 nucleotides read TGTGCCAGCAGTTTATTCGCAGGGGAGATCAACACTGAAGCTTTCTTT. The genes are TRBV27 and TRBJ1-1; a possible D gene is TRBD1 (6 bases). The germline gives CDR1 MNHEY, CDR2 SMNVEV (reference sequence). The CDR3 sequence is 16 residues long. V shed 1 base and J shed 2 bases, with 14 bases lying between them.

This clone was detected once. The rearrangement uses TRBV7-3 and TRBJ2-2, with 13 bases matching TRBD2. This CDR3 comprises 17 residues. Germline V gives CDR1 SGHTA, CDR2 FQGTGA. The V segment lost 5 bases and the J segment 0 bases; nucleotides outside the gene matches: 3. DNA of the CDR3: TGTGCCAGCAGCCTGGGACTAGCGGGAACGAACACCGGGGAGCTGTTTTTT. It is translated as CASSLGLAGTNTGELFF.

The chain recombines TRBV6-5 with TRBJ1-1; weak D call: TRBD1 (6 bases). The V end was cut by 0 bases, the J end by 4 bases, with 12 bases between. Germline CDR1 and CDR2: MNHEY and SVGAGI. The CDR3 loop spans 15 amino acids. The chain's CDR3 is CASSYSTQGSTEAFF. CDR3 coding DNA: TGTGCCAGCAGTTACTCTACCCAGGGGTCCACTGAAGCTTTCTTT.

This clone turned up a few times. This chain joins TRBV4-1 and TRBJ1-1, with D perhaps TRBD1 (6 bases). Trimming took off 4 bases at V and 1 base at J, with 13 bases between the two ends. CDR1 and CDR2 from the germline V gene are MGHRA and YSYEKL. The CDR3 is 15 residues long. The CDR3: CASSPALGANTEAFF. CDR3 sequence (DNA): TGCGCCAGCAGCCCCGCGCTGGGGGCGAACACTGAAGCTTTCTTT.

The table lists this clone with a few counts. This chain links TRBV6-5 with TRBJ1-6, with 8 bases matching TRBD1. The CDR3 loop spans 16 amino acids. The germline gives CDR1 MNHEY, CDR2 SVGAGI. The V segment lost 2 bases and the J segment 9 bases; nucleotides outside the gene matches: 9. CDR3 sequence (DNA): TGTGCCAGCAGTTACGGTCCAAGGACAGGGACTTCACCCCTCCACTTT. Encoded protein: CASSYGPRTGTSPLHF.